This T cell receptor (beta chain) was obtained from a study of human T cells and chemical hapten exposure. Whole-study context: Affected patients, primarily female, had alopecia areata, totalis or universalis.

Findings and limits, study-wide: No change in TCRs above 1 in 1000 frequency was produced by DPC sensitization.

TCRdb reprocessed the RACE reads with MiXCR, giving one entry per CDR3 protein. The sample lists nearly 110,000 distinct CDR3 sequences, roughly an eighth seen once, with more than 1.5% in the top ten. Time point indicated: pre-sensitization, week 0. Treatment reported: therapeutic diphenylcyclopropenone sensitization with weekly scalp DPC. Turning to this clonotype: Its antigen is currently unknown.

The TCR comes from a woman aged 45-60 years with alopecia areata. Some clones in this sample may be carry-over from other donors' samples. Sequencing used whole blood, obtained in connection with sensitization to the hapten diphenylcyclopropenone (DPC).

The CDR3 sequence is CASRRLIPGQGTWEQYF. Here the CDR3 DNA reads TGTGCCAGCAGACGACTTATTCCGGGACAGGGTACGTGGGAGCAGTACTTC. V gene TRBV7-9 combines with J gene TRBJ2-7; 9 bases line up with TRBD1. The CDR3 has 17 amino acids. J was trimmed by 7 bases and V by 6 bases; bases with no gene match: 19. Germline loops: CDR1 SEHNR, CDR2 FQNEAQ (reference sequence).